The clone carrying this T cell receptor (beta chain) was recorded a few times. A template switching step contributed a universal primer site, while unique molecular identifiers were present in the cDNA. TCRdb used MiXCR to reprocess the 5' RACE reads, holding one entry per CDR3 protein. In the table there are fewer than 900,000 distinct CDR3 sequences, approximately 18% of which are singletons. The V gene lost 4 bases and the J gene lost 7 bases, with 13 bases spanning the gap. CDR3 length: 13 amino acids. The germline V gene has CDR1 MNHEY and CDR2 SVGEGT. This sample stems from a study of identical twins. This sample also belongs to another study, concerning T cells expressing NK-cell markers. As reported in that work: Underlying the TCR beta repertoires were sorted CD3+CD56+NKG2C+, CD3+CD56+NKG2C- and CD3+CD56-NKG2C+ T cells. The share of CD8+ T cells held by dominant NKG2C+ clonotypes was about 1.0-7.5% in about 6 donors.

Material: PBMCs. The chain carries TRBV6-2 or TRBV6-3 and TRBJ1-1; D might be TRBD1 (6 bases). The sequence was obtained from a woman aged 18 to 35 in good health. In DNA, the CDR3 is TGTGCCAGCAGTTGGGGACATACAAATGAAGCTTTCTTT. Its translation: CASSWGHTNEAFF.